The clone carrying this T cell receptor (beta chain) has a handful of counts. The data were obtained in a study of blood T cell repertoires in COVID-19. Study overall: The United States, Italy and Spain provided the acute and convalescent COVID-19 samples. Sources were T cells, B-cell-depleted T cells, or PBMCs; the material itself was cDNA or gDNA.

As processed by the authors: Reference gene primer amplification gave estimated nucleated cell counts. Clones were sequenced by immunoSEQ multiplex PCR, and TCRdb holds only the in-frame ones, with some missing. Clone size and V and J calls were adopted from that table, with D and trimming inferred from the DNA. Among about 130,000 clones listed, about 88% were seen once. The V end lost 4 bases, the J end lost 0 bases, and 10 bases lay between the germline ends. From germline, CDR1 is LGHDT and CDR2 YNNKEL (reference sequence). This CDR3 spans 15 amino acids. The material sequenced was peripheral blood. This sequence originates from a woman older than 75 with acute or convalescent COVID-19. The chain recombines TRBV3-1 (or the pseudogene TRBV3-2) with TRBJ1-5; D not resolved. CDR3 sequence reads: CASSLSSVSNQPQHF. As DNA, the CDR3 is TGTGCCAGCAGCCTCTCAAGCGTTAGCAATCAGCCCCAGCATTTT.